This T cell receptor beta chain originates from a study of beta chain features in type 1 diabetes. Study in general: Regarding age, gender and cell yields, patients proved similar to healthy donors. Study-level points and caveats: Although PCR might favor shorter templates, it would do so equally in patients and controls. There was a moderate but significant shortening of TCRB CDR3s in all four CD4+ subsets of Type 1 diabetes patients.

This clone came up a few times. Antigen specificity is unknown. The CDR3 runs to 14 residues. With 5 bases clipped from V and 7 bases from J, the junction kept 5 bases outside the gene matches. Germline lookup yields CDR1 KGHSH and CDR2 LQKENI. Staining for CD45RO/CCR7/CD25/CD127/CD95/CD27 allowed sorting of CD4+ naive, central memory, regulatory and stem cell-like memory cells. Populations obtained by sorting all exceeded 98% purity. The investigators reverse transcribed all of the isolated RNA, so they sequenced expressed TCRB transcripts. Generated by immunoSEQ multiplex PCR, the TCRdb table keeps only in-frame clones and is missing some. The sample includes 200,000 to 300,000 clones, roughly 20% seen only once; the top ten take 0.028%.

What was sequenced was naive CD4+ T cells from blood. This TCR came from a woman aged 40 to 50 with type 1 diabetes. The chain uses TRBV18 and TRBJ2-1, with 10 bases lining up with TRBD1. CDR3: CASSWDRGVNEQFF. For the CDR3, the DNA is TGTGCCAGCTCATGGGACAGGGGTGTAAATGAGCAGTTCTTC.